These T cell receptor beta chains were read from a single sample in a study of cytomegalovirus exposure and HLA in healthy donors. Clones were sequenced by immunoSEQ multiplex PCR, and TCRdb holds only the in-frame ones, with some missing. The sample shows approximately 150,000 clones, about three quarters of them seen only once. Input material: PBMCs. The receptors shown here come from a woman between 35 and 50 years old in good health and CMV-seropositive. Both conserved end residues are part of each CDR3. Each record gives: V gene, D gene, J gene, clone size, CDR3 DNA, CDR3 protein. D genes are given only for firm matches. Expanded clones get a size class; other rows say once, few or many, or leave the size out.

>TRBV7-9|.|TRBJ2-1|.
TGTGCCAGCAGTAGCGGCCACTCCTACAATGAGCAGTTCTTC
CASSSGHSYNEQFF
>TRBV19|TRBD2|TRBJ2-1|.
TGTGCCAGTAGTGTGGTAGCGGGGCACTCCTACAATGAGCAGTTCTTC
CASSVVAGHSYNEQFF
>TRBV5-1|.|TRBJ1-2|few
TGCGCCAGCAGCCCGAGGCCCGGCGAATCTCTTCTTACTAACTATGGCTACACCTTC
CASSPRPGESLLTNYGYTF
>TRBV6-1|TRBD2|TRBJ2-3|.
TGTGCCAGCGGGACTAGCGGGGGGGCCTGGACGCAGTATTTT
CASGTSGGAWTQYF
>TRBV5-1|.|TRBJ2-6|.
TGCGCCAGCAGCTCTGAGACTGGGGCCAACGTCCTGACTTTC
CASSSETGANVLTF
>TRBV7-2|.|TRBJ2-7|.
TGTGCCAGCAGCTTAGGTGTCAGTCCTTCCTACGAGCAGTACTTC
CASSLGVSPSYEQYF
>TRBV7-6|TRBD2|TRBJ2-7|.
TGTGCCAGCAGCTTGGGAGGGGACTACGAGCAGTACTTC
CASSLGGDYEQYF
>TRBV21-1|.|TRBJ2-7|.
TGTGCCAGCAGCAAAGATAGGACAGGGGACTACGAGCAGTACTTC
CASSKDRTGDYEQYF
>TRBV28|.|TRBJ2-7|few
TGTGCCAGCAGCCCAGGTTCGGGGGAAGGATCCTACGAGCAGTACTTC
CASSPGSGEGSYEQYF
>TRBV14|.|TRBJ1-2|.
TGTGCCAGCAGCCAACGAGTCCTCTATGGCTACACCTTC
CASSQRVLYGYTF
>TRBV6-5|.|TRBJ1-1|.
TGTGCCAGCAGTTACTCTGACAGGACTGAAGCTTTCTTT
CASSYSDRTEAFF
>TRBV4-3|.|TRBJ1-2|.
TGCGCCAGCAGCCAAGATGGGGCCGGATGGGGCTACACCTTC
CASSQDGAGWGYTF
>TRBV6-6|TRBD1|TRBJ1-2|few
TGTGCCAGCAGTACTCCGGGACAGGGGAGCTATGGCTACACCTTC
CASSTPGQGSYGYTF
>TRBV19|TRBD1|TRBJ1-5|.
TGTGCCAGTAGTTCCGGCGCCCACCGGGACAGGAAGCAGCCCCAGCATTTT
CASSSGAHRDRKQPQHF
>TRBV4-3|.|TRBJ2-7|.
TGCGCCAGCAGCCCGGGGATGGCTGCAACCTACGAGCAGTACTTC
CASSPGMAATYEQYF
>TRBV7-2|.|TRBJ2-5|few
TGTGCCAGCAGCTCGAGGGCGGGGCAAGAGACCCAGTACTTC
CASSSRAGQETQYF
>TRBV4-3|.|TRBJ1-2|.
TGCGCCAGCAGCCAAGAAAACCTGGGGGGAGGAGGCTACACCTTC
CASSQENLGGGGYTF
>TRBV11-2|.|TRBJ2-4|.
TGTGCCAGCAGCCCCCGACAGGGAGCGGGGGCGGGAAACATTCAGTACTTC
CASSPRQGAGAGNIQYF
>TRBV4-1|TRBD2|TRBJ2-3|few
TGCGCCAGCAGCCAAGCCATGACTAGCACTAGCACAGATACGCAGTATTTT
CASSQAMTSTSTDTQYF
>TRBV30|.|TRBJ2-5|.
TGTGCCTGGTCCAGGGGGGTGAGGGAGACCCAGTACTTC
CAWSRGVRETQYF
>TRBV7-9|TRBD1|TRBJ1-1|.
TGTGCCAGCAGCTTTGGGCAGGGGGACACTGAAGCTTTCTTT
CASSFGQGDTEAFF
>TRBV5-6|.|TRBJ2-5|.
TGTGCCAGCAGCTTCCGAGAGGGAGTCGGGACCCAGTACTTC
CASSFREGVGTQYF
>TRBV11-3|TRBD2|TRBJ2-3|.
TGTGCCAGCAGCCCCCTAGCGGGAGACACAGATACGCAGTATTTT
CASSPLAGDTDTQYF
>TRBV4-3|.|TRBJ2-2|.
TGCGCCAGCAGCGGGGGGCGGGGGCGTAAGACCGGGGAGCTGTTTTTT
CASSGGRGRKTGELFF
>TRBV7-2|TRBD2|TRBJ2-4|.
TGTGCCAGCAGCCTGGGGGGGGTCTTAAACATTCAGTACTTC
CASSLGGVLNIQYF
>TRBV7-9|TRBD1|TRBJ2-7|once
TGTGCCAGCAGCTCCGGGACAGGGTCTAATCCGAGCTCCTACGAGCAGTACTTC
CASSSGTGSNPSSYEQYF
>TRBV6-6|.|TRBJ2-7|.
TGTGCCAGCAGCCCACAGGGAACTGGCGAGCAGTACTTC
CASSPQGTGEQYF
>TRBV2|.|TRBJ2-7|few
TGTGCCAGCAAAGAGGCCTCTCCCTACGAGCAGTACTTC
CASKEASPYEQYF
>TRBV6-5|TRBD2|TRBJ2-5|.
TGTGCCAGCAGTTACTCGTGGACTAGCCCGGAGACCCAGTACTTC
CASSYSWTSPETQYF
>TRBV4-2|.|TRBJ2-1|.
TGTGCCAGCAGCCACACGGACTCGACCTCCTACAATGAGCAGTTCTTC
CASSHTDSTSYNEQFF
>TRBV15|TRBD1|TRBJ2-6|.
TGTGCCACCAGCACCAGACAGGGGGCGGTCAACGTCCTGACTTTC
CATSTRQGAVNVLTF
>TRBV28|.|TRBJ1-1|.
TGTGCCAGCACCCTTCAGGGTCCCACTGAAGCTTTCTTT
CASTLQGPTEAFF
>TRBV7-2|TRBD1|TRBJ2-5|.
TGTGCCAGCAGCTTTCAGGGGGTGCGGGAGACCCAGTACTTC
CASSFQGVRETQYF
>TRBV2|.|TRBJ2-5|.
TGTGCCAGCATTCTCGAGGCAGGGATTCAAGAGACCCAGTACTTC
CASILEAGIQETQYF
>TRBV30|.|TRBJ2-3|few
TGTGCCTGGAGCGGAAGGGGGGCCGGGGGGATAGATACGCAGTATTTT
CAWSGRGAGGIDTQYF
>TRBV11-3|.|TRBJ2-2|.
TGTGCCAGCAGCATGGGACTGACCACCGGGGAGCTGTTTTTT
CASSMGLTTGELFF
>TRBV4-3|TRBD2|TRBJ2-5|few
TGCGCCAGCAGCCAAGGGGCTAGCGGGGGTGTCGAGACCCAGTACTTC
CASSQGASGGVETQYF
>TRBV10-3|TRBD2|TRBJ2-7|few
TGTGCCATCAGTGAGTCCCCTAGCGGGAGCTACGAGCAGTACTTC
CAISESPSGSYEQYF
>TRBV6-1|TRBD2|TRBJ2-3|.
TGTGCCAGCAGTGGACTAGCGAGGACAGATACGCAGTATTTT
CASSGLARTDTQYF
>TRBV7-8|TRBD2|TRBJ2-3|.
TGTGCCAGCAGCTTTTGGCTAGCGGGGAGCACAGATACGCAGTATTTT
CASSFWLAGSTDTQYF
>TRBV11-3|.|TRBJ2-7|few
TGTGCCAGCAGCTCCCGCTACGAGCAGTACTTC
CASSSRYEQYF
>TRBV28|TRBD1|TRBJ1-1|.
TGTGCCAGCAGTATAATAGGGGGAACAGGGGTAGGCACTGAAGCTTTCTTT
CASSIIGGTGVGTEAFF
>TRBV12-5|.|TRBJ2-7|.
TGTGCTAAGGTCGGCAGGTCGTCCTACGAGCAGTACTTC
CAKVGRSSYEQYF
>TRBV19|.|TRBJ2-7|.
TGTGCCAGTAGCCGCATCAGTGGACAGTATTCCTACGAGCAGTACTTC
CASSRISGQYSYEQYF
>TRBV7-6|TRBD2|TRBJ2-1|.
TGTGCCAGCAGCTTTACAAGCGGGGGTGCGTACAATGAGCAGTTCTTC
CASSFTSGGAYNEQFF
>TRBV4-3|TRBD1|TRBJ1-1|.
TGCGCCAGCAGCCAAGATCAGGGGGGGAACACTGAAGCTTTCTTT
CASSQDQGGNTEAFF
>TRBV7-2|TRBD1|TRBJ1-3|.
TGTGCCAGCAGCTCCGGGACAGGGGGAGGAAACACCATATATTTT
CASSSGTGGGNTIYF
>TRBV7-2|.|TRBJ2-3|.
TGTGCCAGCAGCTTAGCCTTTACTACAGATACGCAGTATTTT
CASSLAFTTDTQYF
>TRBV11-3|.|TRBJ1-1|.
TGTGCCAGCAGCTTACGGAACACTGAAGCTTTCTTT
CASSLRNTEAFF
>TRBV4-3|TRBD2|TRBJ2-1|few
TGCGCCAGCAGCCCACGGGGGGACTCCTACAATGAGCAGTTCTTC
CASSPRGDSYNEQFF
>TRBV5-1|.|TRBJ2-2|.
TGCGCCAGCAGGTCGAGGGTGAACACCGGGGAGCTGTTTTTT
CASRSRVNTGELFF
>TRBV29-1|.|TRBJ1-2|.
TGCAGCGTTGAAAAGGGGGTTGGTATCTATGGCTACACCTTC
CSVEKGVGIYGYTF
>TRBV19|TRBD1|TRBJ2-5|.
TGTGCCAGTAGTACCCCGGGACAGGGACAAGAGACCCAGTACTTC
CASSTPGQGQETQYF
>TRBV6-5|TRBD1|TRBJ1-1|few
TGTGCCAGCAGCTGGGACAGCGTTGAAGCTTTCTTT
CASSWDSVEAFF
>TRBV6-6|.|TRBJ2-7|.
TGTGCCAGCAGCGCCGGGACACGACTCTACGAGCAGTACTTC
CASSAGTRLYEQYF
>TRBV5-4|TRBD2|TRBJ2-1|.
TGTGCCAGCAGCTTGCGTCTAGCGGGGAACAATGAGCAGTTCTTC
CASSLRLAGNNEQFF
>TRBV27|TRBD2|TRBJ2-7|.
TGTGCCAGCAGTCGGGAGGTATTCTACGAGCAGTACTTC
CASSREVFYEQYF